Listed below are T cell receptor beta chains from one sample, sequenced in a study of blood T cells in healthy people across ages. In TCRdb, the 5' RACE reads were re-called with MiXCR into one record per CDR3 protein. Among 1 million or so distinct CDR3 sequences listed, approximately 25% were seen once. This same sample was also taken into another study, of T cells of mothers and their children.

Sequenced input: blood. The receptors stem from a girl aged 2 to 10 in good health. CDR3s include the opening cysteine and the closing phenylalanine or tryptophan. The order of the fields is V gene, J gene, D gene, clone size, CDR3 protein, CDR3 DNA. A D gene is named only where the DNA matches it firmly. The size entry is marked missing in some rows and otherwise reads once, few, many or a size class.

v_call: TRBV29-1
j_call: TRBJ2-5
d_call: -
clone_size: once
cdr3_aa: CSVDLPGAGETQYF
cdr3_nt: TGCAGCGTTGACTTGCCGGGGGCGGGAGAGACCCAGTACTTC

v_call: TRBV29-1
j_call: TRBJ1-2
d_call: -
clone_size: -
cdr3_aa: CSVESRRRYGYTF
cdr3_nt: TGCAGCGTTGAAAGCAGGAGGCGCTATGGCTACACCTTC

v_call: TRBV5-6
j_call: TRBJ2-5
d_call: -
clone_size: many
cdr3_aa: CASSLVLEETQYF
cdr3_nt: TGTGCCAGCAGCTTGGTCCTAGAAGAGACCCAGTACTTC

v_call: TRBV11-2
j_call: TRBJ1-6
d_call: -
clone_size: few
cdr3_aa: CASSGFGGLGNSPLHF
cdr3_nt: TGTGCCAGCAGCGGCTTTGGGGGTCTGGGGAATTCACCCCTCCACTTT

v_call: TRBV12-3/TRBV12-4
j_call: TRBJ1-1
d_call: -
clone_size: few
cdr3_aa: CASRTRGGNEAFF
cdr3_nt: TGTGCCAGCCGGACGCGGGGTGGGAATGAAGCTTTCTTT

v_call: TRBV20-1
j_call: TRBJ2-7
d_call: -
clone_size: once
cdr3_aa: CSASPGNGFYEQYF
cdr3_nt: TGCAGTGCTAGCCCCGGGAATGGCTTTTACGAGCAGTACTTC

v_call: TRBV4-3
j_call: TRBJ1-5
d_call: -
clone_size: -
cdr3_aa: CASSQDSGSYSNQPQHF
cdr3_nt: TGCGCCAGCAGCCAAGATTCGGGGTCCTATAGCAATCAGCCCCAGCATTTT

v_call: TRBV6-5
j_call: TRBJ1-6
d_call: -
clone_size: few
cdr3_aa: CASSQGFLTSPLHF
cdr3_nt: TGTGCCAGCAGCCAGGGCTTCCTGACCTCACCCCTCCACTTT

v_call: TRBV28
j_call: TRBJ1-1
d_call: -
clone_size: -
cdr3_aa: CASSPPTVNTEAFF
cdr3_nt: TGTGCCAGCAGCCCCCCGACCGTGAACACTGAAGCTTTCTTT

v_call: TRBV11-3
j_call: TRBJ2-1
d_call: -
clone_size: few
cdr3_aa: CASSLNRDQNNEQFF
cdr3_nt: TGTGCCAGCAGCTTAAACAGGGATCAAAACAATGAGCAGTTCTTC

v_call: TRBV20-1
j_call: TRBJ2-5
d_call: TRBD2
clone_size: few
cdr3_aa: CSAPGLAGGVDQETQYF
cdr3_nt: TGCAGTGCTCCGGGACTAGCGGGAGGCGTGGACCAAGAGACCCAGTACTTC

v_call: TRBV29-1
j_call: TRBJ1-4
d_call: -
clone_size: few
cdr3_aa: CSGGFANEKLFF
cdr3_nt: TGCAGCGGTGGCTTTGCTAATGAAAAACTGTTTTTT

v_call: TRBV11-3
j_call: TRBJ2-5
d_call: TRBD1
clone_size: few
cdr3_aa: CASSSRQGASETQYF
cdr3_nt: TGTGCCAGCAGTTCCAGACAGGGCGCGTCGGAGACCCAGTACTTC

v_call: TRBV12-3/TRBV12-4
j_call: TRBJ2-4
d_call: -
clone_size: -
cdr3_aa: CASSYSGNIQYF
cdr3_nt: TGTGCCAGCAGTTACAGTGGAAACATTCAGTACTTC

v_call: TRBV29-1
j_call: TRBJ1-1
d_call: -
clone_size: few
cdr3_aa: CSVVEGSEAFF
cdr3_nt: TGCAGCGTTGTAGAGGGGAGTGAAGCTTTCTTT

v_call: TRBV4-3
j_call: TRBJ1-3
d_call: -
clone_size: -
cdr3_aa: CASSRADSSGNTIYF
cdr3_nt: TGCGCCAGCAGCCGGGCGGACAGCTCTGGAAACACCATATATTTT

v_call: TRBV5-1
j_call: TRBJ2-7
d_call: -
clone_size: few
cdr3_aa: CASRAAEYEQYF
cdr3_nt: TGCGCCAGCAGGGCCGCGGAATACGAGCAGTACTTC

v_call: TRBV28
j_call: TRBJ1-1
d_call: -
clone_size: few
cdr3_aa: CASSSAGRDTEAFF
cdr3_nt: TGTGCCAGCAGTTCTGCGGGGAGAGACACTGAAGCTTTCTTT

v_call: TRBV7-9
j_call: TRBJ2-7
d_call: -
clone_size: few
cdr3_aa: CASSSRTEGTYEQYF
cdr3_nt: TGTGCCAGCAGCTCCCGGACCGAGGGAACCTACGAGCAGTACTTC

v_call: TRBV2
j_call: TRBJ2-5
d_call: -
clone_size: few
cdr3_aa: CASSDVAETQYF
cdr3_nt: TGTGCCAGCAGTGATGTGGCGGAGACCCAGTACTTC

v_call: TRBV10-3
j_call: TRBJ2-5
d_call: -
clone_size: -
cdr3_aa: CAISERETQYF
cdr3_nt: TGTGCCATCAGTGAAAGAGAGACCCAGTACTTC

v_call: TRBV3-1
j_call: TRBJ2-1
d_call: -
clone_size: -
cdr3_aa: CASSQMSGYNEQFF
cdr3_nt: TGTGCCAGCAGCCAAATGAGCGGCTACAATGAGCAGTTCTTC

v_call: TRBV29-1
j_call: TRBJ2-5
d_call: -
clone_size: -
cdr3_aa: CSAESYGIEETQYF
cdr3_nt: TGCAGCGCTGAAAGCTACGGAATTGAAGAGACCCAGTACTTC

v_call: TRBV12-3/TRBV12-4
j_call: TRBJ2-3
d_call: TRBD2
clone_size: -
cdr3_aa: CASSPRGLVRTDTQYF
cdr3_nt: TGTGCCAGCAGCCCCAGGGGACTAGTGCGCACAGATACGCAGTATTTT

v_call: TRBV7-2
j_call: TRBJ2-1
d_call: -
clone_size: few
cdr3_aa: CTSSALTGSYNEQFF
cdr3_nt: TGTACCAGCAGCGCCCTTACGGGCTCCTACAATGAGCAGTTCTTC

v_call: TRBV29-1
j_call: TRBJ2-7
d_call: TRBD1
clone_size: -
cdr3_aa: CSGSGSGQGFYEQYF
cdr3_nt: TGCAGCGGTTCGGGGTCGGGACAGGGGTTCTACGAGCAGTACTTC

v_call: TRBV29-1
j_call: TRBJ2-7
d_call: TRBD1
clone_size: few
cdr3_aa: CSAGTEPYEQYF
cdr3_nt: TGCAGCGCCGGGACAGAGCCCTACGAGCAGTACTTC

v_call: TRBV2
j_call: TRBJ2-7
d_call: -
clone_size: many
cdr3_aa: CASRSGEAYEQYF
cdr3_nt: TGTGCCAGCAGATCAGGAGAGGCCTACGAGCAGTACTTC

v_call: TRBV12-3/TRBV12-4
j_call: TRBJ2-4
d_call: TRBD2
clone_size: -
cdr3_aa: CASSFPVGGLPPNIQYF
cdr3_nt: TGTGCCAGCAGTTTCCCGGTGGGAGGGCTGCCCCCAAACATTCAGTACTTC

v_call: TRBV27
j_call: TRBJ1-2
d_call: -
clone_size: -
cdr3_aa: CASSPHSGGNGYTF
cdr3_nt: TGTGCCAGCAGTCCTCATTCGGGGGGGAACGGCTACACCTTC

v_call: TRBV28
j_call: TRBJ2-1
d_call: -
clone_size: -
cdr3_aa: CASSFYEGYNEQFF
cdr3_nt: TGTGCCAGCAGTTTTTATGAGGGGTACAATGAGCAGTTCTTC

v_call: TRBV4-3
j_call: TRBJ2-4
d_call: TRBD1
clone_size: -
cdr3_aa: CASSQVYRGAKNIQYF
cdr3_nt: TGCGCCAGCAGCCAAGTCTACAGGGGGGCCAAAAACATTCAGTACTTC

v_call: TRBV6-5
j_call: TRBJ2-5
d_call: TRBD2
clone_size: -
cdr3_aa: CASSYSAGAGETQYF
cdr3_nt: TGTGCCAGCAGTTACTCGGCGGGAGCGGGAGAGACCCAGTACTTC

v_call: TRBV5-1
j_call: TRBJ2-1
d_call: TRBD2
clone_size: -
cdr3_aa: CASSAPPSGRARNEQFF
cdr3_nt: TGCGCCAGCAGCGCACCACCCTCGGGGAGGGCCCGGAATGAGCAGTTCTTC

v_call: TRBV9
j_call: TRBJ1-1
d_call: -
clone_size: -
cdr3_aa: CASSVTSDTEAFF
cdr3_nt: TGTGCCAGCAGCGTCACTTCGGACACTGAAGCTTTCTTT

v_call: TRBV4-1
j_call: TRBJ1-1
d_call: -
clone_size: -
cdr3_aa: CASSLAGPRTEAFF
cdr3_nt: TGCGCCAGCAGTCTCGCCGGGCCCAGAACTGAAGCTTTCTTT

v_call: TRBV6-1
j_call: TRBJ2-1
d_call: -
clone_size: -
cdr3_aa: CACRTGRRSSYNEQFF
cdr3_nt: TGTGCCTGCCGGACGGGACGTCGGAGCTCCTACAATGAGCAGTTCTTC

v_call: TRBV20-1
j_call: TRBJ2-1
d_call: TRBD1
clone_size: -
cdr3_aa: CSARDQGATYNEQFF
cdr3_nt: TGCAGTGCTAGAGACCAGGGGGCCACCTACAATGAGCAGTTCTTC

v_call: TRBV5-5
j_call: TRBJ2-5
d_call: -
clone_size: few
cdr3_aa: CASSIGGDTLLGETQYF
cdr3_nt: TGTGCCAGCAGCATCGGAGGGGACACCTTGTTAGGGGAGACCCAGTACTTC

v_call: TRBV2
j_call: TRBJ2-1
d_call: -
clone_size: few
cdr3_aa: CASSESVVILPGYEQFF
cdr3_nt: TGTGCCAGCAGTGAATCGGTAGTGATACTTCCCGGGTATGAGCAGTTCTTC

v_call: TRBV5-1
j_call: TRBJ2-5
d_call: TRBD2
clone_size: -
cdr3_aa: CASSFAGGPGETQYF
cdr3_nt: TGCGCCAGCAGCTTCGCGGGAGGGCCGGGGGAGACCCAGTACTTC

v_call: TRBV4-1
j_call: TRBJ1-6
d_call: -
clone_size: -
cdr3_aa: CASSQDPGLLHF
cdr3_nt: TGCGCCAGCAGCCAAGACCCAGGTCTCCTCCACTTT

v_call: TRBV24-1
j_call: TRBJ2-3
d_call: -
clone_size: -
cdr3_aa: CATSEAGLQGGTYF
cdr3_nt: TGTGCCACCAGTGAAGCGGGATTACAGGGAGGGACGTATTTT